One and the same sample provided the 26 T cell receptor beta chains below, sequenced in a study of radiation and T cells in renal cell carcinoma. The repertoire was sequenced with immunoSEQ multiplex PCR; TCRdb's copy has only in-frame clones and lacks some. Here the sample spans some 75,000 clones, more than 75% being singletons. Indicated time point: blood 2 weeks post-SBRT. Treatment in this sample: 15 Gy SBRT to primary tumor, nephrectomy 4 weeks later. Sequencing was performed on blood, taken from a patient whose treatment included radiotherapy and nephrectomy. All receptors come from a man in his 60s with renal cell carcinoma.

V gene TRBV7-3 combines with J gene TRBJ2-7; D gene unclear. V shed 1 base and J shed 3 bases, with 10 bases lying between them. The CDR3 is 14 residues long. CDR1 SGHTA and CDR2 FQGTGA come from the germline V gene. The CDR3 is CASSLNAQSYEQYF. In nucleotides, the CDR3 is TGTGCCAGCAGCTTAAATGCACAGAGCTACGAGCAGTACTTC.

The gene calls are TRBV27 and TRBJ2-7; D gene unclear. Germline V lookup: CDR1 MNHEY, CDR2 SMNVEV (reference sequence). V was trimmed by 4 bases and J by 0 bases, leaving 16 bases between them. The CDR3 has 16 amino acids. The CDR3 loop reads CASSSPQAKASYEQYF. The CDR3 nucleotides read TGTGCCAGCAGTTCCCCCCAGGCAAAGGCCTCCTACGAGCAGTACTTC.

CDR3 amino acids: CATSRAGTDYEQYF. In DNA form, the CDR3 reads TGTGCCACCAGCAGAGCCGGGACAGACTACGAGCAGTACTTC. The V call is TRBV15, the J call TRBJ2-7, with 7 positions matching TRBD1. The CDR3 is made up of 14 amino acids. V lost 1 base and J lost 3; bases outside the gene matches: 3. CDR1 and CDR2 from the germline V gene are LNHNV and YYDKDF (reference sequence).

The chain combines TRBV29-1 with TRBJ2-1; D possibly matches TRBD1 or TRBD2 (6 bases each). The CDR3 has 12 amino acids. V was clipped by 7 bases and J by 9 bases, with 16 bases between them. Germline V gene sequence: CDR1 SQVTM, CDR2 ANQGSEA. CDR3 sequence reads: CSDHNEGGEQFF. The CDR3 DNA reads as TGCAGCGACCACAACGAGGGGGGTGAGCAGTTCTTC.

The chain carries TRBV9 and TRBJ1-5, with TRBD1 identical over 8 bases. Germline values: CDR1 SGDLS, CDR2 YYNGEE. This CDR3 spans 16 amino acids. V gave up 5 bases and J gave up 2 bases; unmatched junction bases: 9. The CDR3 nucleotides read TGTGCCAGCAGTCTCGGTGGGGACAGGCGCAATCAGCCCCAGCATTTT. Its translation: CASSLGGDRRNQPQHF.

The rearrangement uses TRBV28 and TRBJ2-1; D ambiguous. CDR1 and CDR2 from the germline V gene are MDHEN and SYDVKM. Trimming took 5 bases from V and 7 from J, leaving 15 bases between them. This CDR3 contains 14 residues. CDR3 residues: CASSGRHPANEQFF. The CDR3 coding sequence is TGTGCCAGCAGTGGACGACACCCTGCTAATGAGCAGTTCTTC.

The chain recombines TRBV28 with TRBJ2-2, with D perhaps given as TRBD1 or TRBD2 (7 bases each). The CDR3 is made up of 16 amino acids. Germline-derived CDR1 and CDR2 are MDHEN and SYDVKM. The V end was cut by 5 bases, the J end by 4 bases, with 17 bases between. Here the CDR3 DNA reads TGTGCCAGCAGTATCTTGGGAGGGGGCAGCACCGGGGAGCTGTTTTTT. Its translation: CASSILGGGSTGELFF.

This sequence joins TRBV5-4 and TRBJ2-3; 7 bases line up with TRBD2. The length of the CDR3 is 15 residues. V was pared by 4 bases and J by 0 bases, with 5 bases of the junction left unmatched. The V gene's germline CDR1 is SGHNT and CDR2 YYREEE (reference sequence). The CDR3 sequence: CASSRGRPSTDTQYF. CDR3 bases: TGTGCCAGCAGCCGCGGGAGACCGAGCACAGATACGCAGTATTTT.

Concerning this clone itself: The same CDR3 can be traced to other DNA sequences in this sample. The chain combines TRBV19 with TRBJ2-5, with D possibly matching TRBD1 (5 bases). The germline V gene has CDR1 LNHDA and CDR2 SQIVND (reference sequence). V dropped 5 bases and J dropped 0 bases, with 7 bases sitting between them. The CDR3 sequence is 13 residues long. CDR3 sequence (DNA): TGTGCCAGTAGTCGACAGTACCAAGAGACCCAGTACTTC. Protein sequence: CASSRQYQETQYF. Full variable domain (missing parts from reference TRBV19 and TRBJ2-5): DGGITQSPKYLFRKEGQNVTLSCEQNLNHDAMYWYRQDPGQGLRLIYYSQIVNDFQKGDIAEGYSVSREKKESFPLTVTSAQKNPTAFYLCASSRQYQETQYFGPGTRLLVL.

The chain combines TRBV5-4 with TRBJ2-1, with 9 bases fitting TRBD2. V was clipped by 0 bases and J by 2 bases; unmatched bases: 0. The CDR3 totals 15 residues. From germline, CDR1 is SGHNT and CDR2 YYREEE (reference sequence). The CDR3 coding sequence is TGTGCCAGCAGCTTGGGACTAGCGGCCTACAATGAGCAGTTCTTC. Translating it yields CASSLGLAAYNEQFF.

This rearrangement joins TRBV19 to TRBJ1-5; possible D gene TRBD1, 6 bases. The CDR3 is made up of 13 amino acids. The V and J ends lost 7 bases and 6 bases respectively, with 13 bases between them. Germline V CDR1 and CDR2: LNHDA, SQIVND (reference sequence). CDR3 DNA sequence: TGTGCCAGTAACGACAGGCCGGGTCAGCCCCAGCATTTT. Amino acid sequence: CASNDRPGQPQHF.

This clone is a singleton in its sample. This chain joins TRBV9 and TRBJ2-3, with D perhaps matching TRBD1 (5 bases). From germline, CDR1 is SGDLS and CDR2 YYNGEE. V lost 0 bases and J 0 bases, leaving 8 bases between the germline ends. This CDR3 has 15 residues. The CDR3 loop reads CASSVVPGSTDTQYF. The CDR3 DNA follows: TGTGCCAGCAGCGTAGTCCCAGGGAGCACAGATACGCAGTATTTT.

The V call is TRBV5-1, the J call TRBJ1-3, with TRBD1 matching over 8 bases. Trimming cost V 4 bases and J 0 bases; bases outside gene matches: 9. The CDR3 is 17 residues long. Germline V gene sequence: CDR1 SGHRS, CDR2 YFSETQ. The CDR3 nucleotides read TGCGCCAGCAGCCCACCGACAGGGGATGGCTCTGGAAACACCATATATTTT. It codes for CASSPPTGDGSGNTIYF.

This chain links TRBV2 with TRBJ1-5, with D unclear. The germline V gene has CDR1 SNHLY and CDR2 FYNNEI. The CDR3 sequence is 13 residues long. Deletions cut 4 bases from V and 5 bases from J, with 9 bases between. CDR3 protein: CASSVARDQPQHF. CDR3 coding DNA: TGTGCCAGCAGTGTGGCCCGGGATCAGCCCCAGCATTTT.

The rearrangement joins TRBV10-3 to TRBJ2-2; the match to TRBD2 covers 9 bases. The germline CDR1 and CDR2 sequences are ENHRY and SYGVKD. V trimming: 7 bases; J trimming: 6 bases; junction bases outside the gene matches: 12. The CDR3 has 16 amino acids. The CDR3 spells CAITQRASGMAGELFF. In DNA, the CDR3 is TGTGCCATCACCCAAAGGGCTAGCGGGATGGCCGGGGAGCTGTTTTTT.

The J gene is TRBJ2-7, the V gene TRBV10-2, with D unresolved. Germline V CDR1 and CDR2: WSHSY, SAAADI. V shed 3 bases and J shed 4 bases, with 16 bases lying between them. CDR3 size: 15 residues. For the CDR3, the DNA is TGCGCCAGCAGTGATTCATGGCGGAGCCTTTACGAGCAGTACTTC. Translating it yields CASSDSWRSLYEQYF.

The V call is TRBV11-2, the J call TRBJ2-5, with D hard to call. Trimming took off 0 bases at V and 7 bases at J, with 12 bases between the two ends. Germline V lookup: CDR1 SGHAT, CDR2 FQNNGV. The CDR3 has 14 amino acids. This CDR3 reads CASSLESAMGTQYF. CDR3 DNA sequence: TGTGCCAGCAGCTTAGAGTCCGCCATGGGGACCCAGTACTTC.

The genes are TRBV27 and TRBJ1-4; D call uncertain. Trimming removed 3 bases at V and 3 bases at J, with 5 bases between. This CDR3 contains 13 residues. CDR1 and CDR2 from the germline V gene are MNHEY and SMNVEV (reference sequence). The CDR3 spells CASSFLANEKLFF. CDR3 in DNA: TGTGCCAGCAGTTTTCTCGCTAATGAAAAACTGTTTTTT.

This clone has only one observation. This chain links TRBV6-1 with TRBJ2-3; perhaps TRBD1 as D (6 bases). Germline CDR1 and CDR2: MNHNS and SASEGT. The V end was cut by 4 bases, the J end by 9 bases, with 14 bases between. The CDR3 covers 13 residues. CDR3 region: CASSGRGSQTQYF. DNA for the CDR3: TGTGCCAGCAGTGGAAGGGGGTCTCAGACGCAGTATTTT.

The chain links TRBV19 to TRBJ2-7; D possibly corresponds to TRBD1 (6 bases). This CDR3 has 15 amino acids. V was trimmed by 9 bases and J by 2 bases, leaving 20 bases between them. Germline values: CDR1 LNHDA, CDR2 SQIVND (reference sequence). The CDR3 spells CASSLGQRLPYEQYF. The CDR3 DNA reads TGTGCCAGCAGCCTCGGACAGCGCCTTCCCTACGAGCAGTACTTC.

A remark on this clone: The DNA is left out, because the CDR3 cannot be placed on it with certainty; the CDR3 is given as TCRdb lists it. This chain links TRBV2 with TRBJ2-2; the table assigns TRBD2, which was not confirmed against the DNA. Germline-derived CDR1 and CDR2 are SNHLY and FYNNEI. With termini counted, the CDR3 has 13 amino acids. The CDR3 sequence is CASSSSNTGELFF.

The chain recombines TRBV2 with TRBJ2-5, with unresolved D. CDR3 size: 14 residues. The germline gives CDR1 SNHLY, CDR2 FYNNEI. The germline V and J ends were trimmed by 7 bases and 2 bases, with 14 bases remaining between them. The CDR3 loop is CASTPARDQETQYF. The CDR3 region has the DNA TGTGCCAGCACCCCCGCTAGAGATCAAGAGACCCAGTACTTC.

The chain has TRBV27 and TRBJ2-7; possible D gene TRBD2, 6 bases. The V end lost 4 bases, the J end lost 2 bases, and 18 bases lay between the germline ends. The germline V gene encodes CDR1 MNHEY and CDR2 SMNVEV (reference sequence). This CDR3 is 16 amino acids long. CDR3 sequence: CASSSLQRVGTYEQYF. Written as DNA, the CDR3 is TGTGCCAGCAGTTCTTTACAGCGGGTGGGGACCTACGAGCAGTACTTC.

The rearrangement uses TRBV6-6 and TRBJ2-5; no definite D call. The length of the CDR3 is 14 residues. Germline assignment: CDR1 MNHNY and CDR2 SVGAGI (reference sequence). The germline V and J ends were trimmed by 7 bases and 4 bases, with 16 bases remaining between them. As DNA, the CDR3 is TGTGCCAGCACCTCCGGCTCCAGAGGAGAGACCCAGTACTTC. The encoded protein is CASTSGSRGETQYF.

The V call is TRBV5-5, the J call TRBJ2-7; TRBD1 matches at 7 bases. Unmatched junction bases numbered 8, after V lost 5 bases and J lost 3 bases. Germline V gene data show CDR1 as SGHKS and CDR2 as YYEKEE (reference sequence). This CDR3 contains 14 residues. CDR3 DNA sequence: TGTGCCAGCAGAGATGGGACAGCTCTCTACGAGCAGTACTTC. Translated, it gives CASRDGTALYEQYF. Full variable domain (outside the CDR3, taken from reference TRBV5-5 and TRBJ2-7): DAGVTQSPTHLIKTRGQQVTLRCSPISGHKSVSWYQQVLGQGPQFIFQYYEKEERGRGNFPDRFSARQFPNYSSELNVNALLLGDSALYLCASRDGTALYEQYFGPGTRLTVT.

V usage is TRBV7-2 and J usage is TRBJ2-1, with 7 bases fitting TRBD2. The V gene's germline CDR1 is SGHTA and CDR2 FQGNSA. This CDR3 spans 13 amino acids. Trimming cost V 1 base and J 7 bases; bases outside gene matches: 1. The CDR3 is CASSLVGGNEQFF. As DNA, the CDR3 is TGTGCCAGCAGCTTAGTGGGAGGGAATGAGCAGTTCTTC.